The 27 T cell receptor beta chains below come from one sample, sequenced in a study of T cells in Graves' hyperthyroidism and ophthalmopathy. Regions amplified from RNA transcripts were the TCR beta CDR3 regions. Initially, a first-round RT-PCR of the TCR CDR3 employed the HTBI primer set. One entry per CDR3 protein, called by TCRdb with MiXCR from the multiplex PCR reads. The sample records roughly 570,000 distinct CDR3 sequences, about 15% being singletons. Material: blood. All receptors come from a woman in her thirties with Graves' hyperthyroidism.

This clonotype came up a few times. The rearrangement uses TRBV20-1 and TRBJ2-5; tentatively, D is TRBD1 (6 bases). CDR3 length: 13 amino acids. In germline, CDR1 is DFQATT, CDR2 SNEGSKA (reference sequence). V gave up 6 bases and J gave up 2 bases, with 13 bases separating them. This chain's CDR3 is CSAFEDSQETQYF. CDR3 coding DNA: TGCAGTGCCTTTGAGGACAGTCAAGAGACCCAGTACTTC.

This sequence joins TRBV20-1 and TRBJ2-7; TRBD1 aligns across 10 bases. This CDR3 spans 12 amino acids. Unmatched junction bases numbered 5, after V lost 6 bases and J lost 6 bases. The germline V gene encodes CDR1 DFQATT and CDR2 SNEGSKA (reference sequence). The DNA for the CDR3 is TGCAGTGCCACCGGGACAGGGGTCGAGCAGTACTTC. Translated, it gives CSATGTGVEQYF.

This clonotype has just a few counts. The chain carries TRBV11-2 and TRBJ2-3, with D perhaps matching TRBD2 (5 bases). The V gene's germline CDR1 is SGHAT and CDR2 FQNNGV. The CDR3 consists of 17 residues. The V end lost 4 bases, the J end lost 2 bases, and 19 bases lay between the germline ends. The CDR3 protein is CASSYDISTTPTDTQYF. In nucleotides, the CDR3 is TGTGCCAGCAGCTATGACATTTCGACTACCCCCACAGATACGCAGTATTTT.

This clonotype was recorded many times. The chain uses TRBV2 and TRBJ2-7, with D hard to call. The V gene's germline CDR1 is SNHLY and CDR2 FYNNEI. V dropped 4 bases and J dropped 3 bases, with 7 bases sitting between them. The length of the CDR3 is 12 residues. The DNA for the CDR3 is TGTGCCAGCAGTGTAAGGGACTACGAGCAGTACTTC. Translated, it gives CASSVRDYEQYF.

This chain links TRBV24-1 with TRBJ1-1; D gene uncertain. The germline gives CDR1 KGHDR, CDR2 SFDVKD. V dropped 1 base and J dropped 1 base, with 6 bases sitting between them. The length of the CDR3 is 14 residues. The CDR3 sequence: CATSDFEQNTEAFF. The CDR3 DNA sequence: TGTGCCACCAGTGATTTCGAACAGAACACTGAAGCTTTCTTT.

The chain combines TRBV30 with TRBJ2-3; 8 nucleotides agree with TRBD1. The CDR3 has 16 residues. V lost 5 bases, J lost 4 bases, and 14 bases stayed unmatched. Germline V lookup: CDR1 GTSNPN, CDR2 SVGIG (reference sequence). CDR3 amino acids: CAWDSSGQGAPDTQYF. Written as DNA, the CDR3 is TGTGCCTGGGATTCCTCGGGGCAGGGGGCACCAGATACGCAGTATTTT.

There are many counts of this clonotype. This chain uses TRBV12-3 or TRBV12-4 with TRBJ1-4, with TRBD1 identical over 8 bases. V gave up 6 bases and J gave up 8 bases; unmatched junction bases: 8. The CDR3 is 14 amino acids. CDR3 amino acids: CASSRTGLSEKLFF. As DNA, the CDR3 is TGTGCCAGCAGCAGGACAGGGCTCAGCGAAAAACTGTTTTTT.

With regard to this clonotype: A clone one base away is much larger, so this may be a read error. The chain uses TRBV30 and TRBJ1-2; unclear D gene. Germline V gene data show CDR1 as GTSNPN and CDR2 as SVGIG (reference sequence). Trimming stripped 1 base from V and 8 bases from J, with 8 bases between. The CDR3 runs to 11 residues. The CDR3 protein is CAWSDFGGYTF. Written as DNA, the CDR3 is TGTGCCTGGAGTGATTTCGGCGGCTACACCTTC.

This rearrangement joins TRBV19 to TRBJ1-1; D perhaps matches TRBD1 (5 bases). The V end lost 1 base, the J end lost 6 bases, and 12 bases lay between the germline ends. Germline loops: CDR1 LNHDA, CDR2 SQIVND (reference sequence). The CDR3 has 14 amino acids. The CDR3 sequence: CASSIGREFAEAFF. The DNA for the CDR3 is TGTGCCAGTAGTATAGGCAGGGAATTTGCTGAAGCTTTCTTT.

This clonotype was seen more than once but under ten times. At one end, the junction sequence differs from germline, possibly due to a read error. V is TRBV5-1 and J is TRBJ2-2, with unresolved D. From germline, CDR1 is SGHRS and CDR2 YFSETQ. This CDR3 spans 14 amino acids. This CDR3 reads CASNLAMGTGELFF. In DNA form, the CDR3 reads TGCGCCAGCAACTTGGCAATGGGCACCGGGGAGCTGTTTTTT.

This clonotype was observed a few times. V is TRBV5-1 and J is TRBJ1-6; TRBD1 aligns across 9 bases. The CDR3 extends over 15 amino acids. Germline loops: CDR1 SGHRS, CDR2 YFSETQ. J lost 9 bases, V lost 0 bases, and 4 bases had no gene match. CDR3 in amino acids: CASSLEGQGRSPLHF. The DNA of the CDR3 is TGCGCCAGCAGCTTGGAGGGACAGGGTCGTTCACCCCTCCACTTT. The full variable domain, its missing parts supplied by reference TRBV5-1 and TRBJ1-6, is KAGVTQTPRYLIKTRGQQVTLSCSPISGHRSVSWYQQTPGQGLQFLFEYFSETQRNKGNFPGRFSGRQFSNSRSEMNVSTLELGDSALYLCASSLEGQGRSPLHFGNGTRLTVT.

The chain carries TRBV6-1 and TRBJ2-7; 10 bases line up with TRBD1. Germline CDR1 is MNHNS and CDR2 is SASEGT. V was clipped by 9 bases and J by 1 base; unmatched bases: 6. CDR3 length: 14 amino acids. Here the CDR3 DNA reads TGTGCCAGTGACCGGGACAGGGGATCCTACGAGCAGTACTTC. This gives the protein CASDRDRGSYEQYF.

In its sample, this clonotype was seen once. The V call is TRBV28, the J call TRBJ2-7; perhaps D is TRBD1 or TRBD2 (5 bases each). V lost 6 bases to trimming and J lost 3 bases, with 12 bases between them. This CDR3 region has 13 residues. Germline V lookup: CDR1 MDHEN, CDR2 SYDVKM. CDR3 nucleotides: TGTGCCAGCAGCCGGGGACCCCTCTACGAGCAGTACTTC. It yields the protein CASSRGPLYEQYF.

The chain joins TRBV7-9 to TRBJ1-4; 7 bases align to TRBD1. Germline V gene sequence: CDR1 SEHNR, CDR2 FQNEAQ (reference sequence). Trimming took 5 bases from V and 8 from J; bases not matched to a gene: 11. This CDR3 has 15 residues. CDR3 sequence: CASSQRTGLDEKLFF. The DNA for the CDR3 is TGTGCCAGCAGCCAAAGGACAGGTCTGGACGAAAAACTGTTTTTT.

This clonotype was detected many times. This chain links TRBV29-1 with TRBJ2-1; D ambiguous. With 3 bases removed from V and 3 bases from J, the gap between germline ends came to 15 bases. Germline CDR1 SQVTM, CDR2 ANQGSEA. The CDR3 is 15 amino acids. The CDR3 protein is CSVDLDETYYNEQFF. Here the CDR3 DNA reads TGCAGCGTTGATCTGGATGAGACTTACTACAATGAGCAGTTCTTC.

This clonotype was detected many times. This rearrangement joins TRBV6-1 to TRBJ2-1; 10 positions agree with TRBD2. With 5 bases clipped from V and 10 bases from J, the junction kept 8 bases outside the gene matches. CDR3 size: 14 residues. CDR1 MNHNS and CDR2 SASEGT come from the germline V gene. CDR3 DNA sequence: TGTGCCAGCAGTCCTACCTTACTAGCGGGGGAGCAGTTCTTC. As protein: CASSPTLLAGEQFF.

The table lists this clonotype with many counts. This chain connects TRBV5-5 to TRBJ2-1; TRBD2 agrees at 7 bases. Germline-derived CDR1 and CDR2 are SGHKS and YYEKEE (reference sequence). V was clipped by 1 base and J by 5 bases; unmatched bases: 6. The CDR3 consists of 15 residues. CDR3 DNA: TGTGCCAGCAGCTTGCGGCTAGCGGAGAACAATGAGCAGTTCTTC. Its translation is CASSLRLAENNEQFF.

The sample holds many counts of this clonotype. The chain joins TRBV6-1 to TRBJ1-1; 9 nucleotides match TRBD1. Trimming removed 5 bases from V and 3 bases from J; junction bases left unmatched: 4. This CDR3 has 14 residues. Looked up from germline, CDR1 is MNHNS and CDR2 is SASEGT. In DNA, the CDR3 is TGTGCCAGCAGTCGGGGACAGGGCTACACTGAAGCTTTCTTT. Encoded protein: CASSRGQGYTEAFF.

This clonotype was observed a handful of times. The V gene is TRBV14, the J gene TRBJ2-7; D gene unclear. This CDR3 spans 13 amino acids. The germline V gene has CDR1 SGHDN and CDR2 FVKESK. Trimming took off 6 bases at V and 1 base at J, with 10 bases between the two ends. The CDR3 is CASSRAVSYEQYF. CDR3 coding DNA: TGTGCCAGCAGTCGAGCAGTGTCCTACGAGCAGTACTTC.

This clonotype was observed many times. V and J are TRBV10-3 and TRBJ2-2; 9 positions agree with TRBD2. Germline V gene lookup returns CDR1 ENHRY and CDR2 SYGVKD. V lost 5 bases and J lost 4; bases outside the gene matches: 8. The CDR3 contains 16 residues. The chain's CDR3 is CAISSTSGRGTGELFF. CDR3 coding DNA: TGTGCCATCAGTAGCACTAGCGGGCGCGGCACCGGGGAGCTGTTTTTT.

There are many counts of this clonotype. The chain joins TRBV7-2 to TRBJ2-3, with D unresolved. Trimming pared 2 bases from V and 0 bases from J, leaving 9 bases between. This CDR3 contains 15 residues. Germline loops: CDR1 SGHTA, CDR2 FQGNSA. The CDR3 DNA reads as TGTGCCAGCAGCTTAATGGGCTCTAGCACAGATACGCAGTATTTT. Its translation: CASSLMGSSTDTQYF.

This clonotype was recorded many times. The rearrangement links TRBV19 to TRBJ1-5; D is possibly TRBD1 (6 bases). V lost 1 base to trimming and J lost 5 bases, with 15 bases between them. The CDR3 runs to 16 residues. Germline V gene lookup returns CDR1 LNHDA and CDR2 SQIVND (reference sequence). The CDR3 protein is CASSIARGRVDQPQHF. DNA for the CDR3: TGTGCCAGTAGTATAGCGCGGGGGCGGGTTGATCAGCCCCAGCATTTT. Full variable domain (outside the CDR3, taken from reference TRBV19 and TRBJ1-5): DGGITQSPKYLFRKEGQNVTLSCEQNLNHDAMYWYRQDPGQGLRLIYYSQIVNDFQKGDIAEGYSVSREKKESFPLTVTSAQKNPTAFYLCASSIARGRVDQPQHFGDGTRLSIL.

V and J are TRBV5-1 and TRBJ2-1; unclear D gene. Germline CDR1 is SGHRS and CDR2 is YFSETQ. Trimming removed 4 bases at V and 6 bases at J, with 11 bases between. The CDR3 length is 13 residues. CDR3 DNA: TGCGCCAGCAGCCCTGCGTTAGGCAATGAGCAGTTCTTC. Protein: CASSPALGNEQFF.

Many counts were recorded for this clonotype. This rearrangement joins TRBV12-3 or TRBV12-4 to TRBJ1-1, with TRBD1 matching 9 bases. The J segment lost 1 base and the V segment lost 5 bases, leaving 5 bases of the junction unmatched. The CDR3 has 15 amino acids. CDR3 in DNA: TGTGCCAGCAGTAAAGCGGGACAGGGGAACACTGAAGCTTTCTTT. It translates to CASSKAGQGNTEAFF.

This clonotype was seen many times. This CDR3 reads CASSIDLGGGTNTGELFF. In nucleotides, the CDR3 is TGTGCCAGTAGTATAGATTTAGGCGGGGGAACGAACACCGGGGAGCTGTTTTTT. The rearrangement joins TRBV19 to TRBJ2-2; 7 bases align to TRBD2. J was trimmed by 0 bases and V by 0 bases; bases with no gene match: 7. In germline, CDR1 is LNHDA, CDR2 SQIVND (reference sequence). This CDR3 is 18 amino acids long. Full variable domain (outside the CDR3, taken from reference TRBV19 and TRBJ2-2): DGGITQSPKYLFRKEGQNVTLSCEQNLNHDAMYWYRQDPGQGLRLIYYSQIVNDFQKGDIAEGYSVSREKKESFPLTVTSAQKNPTAFYLCASSIDLGGGTNTGELFFGEGSRLTVL.

The table lists this clonotype with many counts. The gene calls are TRBV11-2 and TRBJ2-5, with D uncertain. Germline CDR1 and CDR2: SGHAT and FQNNGV. This CDR3 contains 13 residues. The V and J ends lost 4 bases and 3 bases respectively, with 9 bases between them. CDR3 amino acids: CASSSGVEETQYF. CDR3 in DNA: TGTGCCAGCAGCTCCGGAGTAGAAGAGACCCAGTACTTC.

This clonotype has ten or more counts. The gene calls are TRBV12-3 or TRBV12-4 and TRBJ2-7; possibly TRBD1 for D (5 bases). This CDR3 is built from 15 residues. V lost 3 bases and J lost 2, with 14 bases in between. CDR3 bases: TGTGCCAGCAGTTTCCAGGGCCTCGTACCCTACGAGCAGTACTTC. Translating gives CASSFQGLVPYEQYF.